Listed below are T cell receptor beta chains from one sample, sequenced in a study of cytomegalovirus exposure and HLA in healthy donors. Method: immunoSEQ multiplex PCR; TCRdb's copy keeps in-frame clones and lacks some. The top ten hold about 6% of the sample, which has over 100,000 clones, more than 75% seen once. The sequencing sample was made of PBMCs. The receptors were gathered from a woman aged 18-29 years in good health and CMV-seropositive. The CDR3 runs from the conserved cysteine through the conserved F or W. A D gene is named only where the DNA matches it firmly. Clone size, where shown, is once, few, many, or a class for clones that have expanded.

>TRBD1|TRBJ1-1|-|TRBV6-6
CASRDSYNTEAFF
TGTGCCAGCCGGGACAGTTACAACACTGAAGCTTTCTTT
>-|TRBJ2-7|-|TRBV15
CATSVGGQTSYEQYF
TGTGCCACCAGCGTTGGAGGACAGACTTCCTACGAGCAGTACTTC
>-|TRBJ1-5|-|TRBV27
CASSWGGNQPQHF
TGTGCCAGCAGTTGGGGAGGCAATCAGCCCCAGCATTTT
>TRBD2|TRBJ2-2|many|TRBV19
CASRGSGRAYTGELFF
TGTGCCAGTAGGGGGAGCGGGAGGGCCTACACCGGGGAGCTGTTTTTT
>TRBD2|TRBJ2-1|-|TRBV19
CATLGLAGVNEQFF
TGTGCCACCCTGGGACTAGCGGGAGTGAATGAGCAGTTCTTC
>-|TRBJ2-3|-|TRBV12-1
CASSLGGDLITDTQYF
TGTGCCAGCAGCTTAGGGGGTGACTTAATCACAGATACGCAGTATTTT
>TRBD2|TRBJ2-5|-|TRBV6-1
CASSEIAGGGETQYF
TGTGCCAGCAGTGAAATAGCGGGGGGGGGAGAGACCCAGTACTTC
>-|TRBJ1-2|-|TRBV27
CASSLKFLAYGYTF
TGTGCCAGCAGTTTAAAGTTCCTCGCGTATGGCTACACCTTC
>TRBD1|TRBJ2-5|-|TRBV5-8
CASSSYLTGQETQYF
TGTGCCAGCAGCTCGTACCTGACAGGGCAAGAGACCCAGTACTTC
>-|TRBJ1-5|-|TRBV9
CASSPSGNGNQPQHF
TGTGCCAGCAGCCCCTCAGGGAATGGGAATCAGCCCCAGCATTTT
>-|TRBJ2-1|-|TRBV4-3
CASSQAWQGMYNEQFF
TGCGCCAGCAGCCAAGCCTGGCAGGGGATGTACAATGAGCAGTTCTTC
>-|TRBJ2-7|-|TRBV4-1
CASSHPDGEEYEQYF
TGCGCCAGCAGCCACCCCGATGGGGAGGAATACGAGCAGTACTTC
>-|TRBJ2-5|-|TRBV7-7
CASSLSDSQETQYF
TGTGCTAGCAGCTTAAGCGACAGCCAAGAGACCCAGTACTTC
>-|TRBJ2-7|-|TRBV27
CASATGIRWNEQYF
TGTGCCAGCGCTACAGGGATAAGGTGGAACGAGCAGTACTTC
>-|TRBJ1-2|-|TRBV29-1
CSVEDRRGYGYTF
TGCAGCGTTGAAGATAGGCGCGGGTATGGCTACACCTTC
>TRBD1|TRBJ1-6|-|TRBV4-1
CASRLDIQGASYNSPLHF
TGCGCCAGCAGACTGGACATTCAGGGGGCCTCCTATAATTCACCCCTCCACTTT
>TRBD1|TRBJ2-7|-|TRBV11-2
CASSQEDRGPYEQYF
TGTGCCAGCAGTCAGGAGGACAGGGGACCCTACGAGCAGTACTTC
>-|TRBJ1-5|-|TRBV6-5
CASAPGTSNQPQHF
TGTGCCAGCGCCCCCGGGACATCAAATCAGCCCCAGCATTTT
>TRBD1|TRBJ2-1|-|TRBV2
CANRQGGAYNEQFF
TGTGCCAACAGACAGGGTGGCGCATACAATGAGCAGTTCTTC
>-|TRBJ2-2|once|TRBV10-2
CATEEGGELFF
TGCGCCACCGAGGAGGGTGGGGAGCTGTTTTTT
>-|TRBJ2-1|once|TRBV4-1
CASSQVSHSYNEQFF
TGCGCCAGCAGCCAAGTGAGTCACTCCTACAATGAGCAGTTCTTC
>-|TRBJ1-2|-|TRBV29-1
CSVGEHYGYTF
TGCAGCGTTGGTGAGCACTATGGCTACACCTTC
>TRBD2|TRBJ2-5|-|TRBV29-1
CSVGGGAETQYF
TGCAGCGTGGGGGGGGGTGCGGAGACCCAGTACTTC
>-|TRBJ1-2|-|TRBV19
CASSSVNLNYGYTF
TGTGCCAGTAGTAGCGTTAACCTTAACTATGGCTACACCTTC
>-|TRBJ1-5|-|TRBV6-6
CASSTGTYNQPQHF
TGTGCCAGCAGTACCGGGACATACAATCAGCCCCAGCATTTT
>-|TRBJ2-5|-|TRBV11-2
CASSTLVIETQYF
TGTGCCAGCAGCACGCTAGTTATAGAGACCCAGTACTTC
>TRBD2|TRBJ2-7|-|TRBV5-1
CASSLGTSGSYEQYF
TGCGCCAGCAGCCTGGGGACTAGCGGGTCCTACGAGCAGTACTTC
>TRBD1|TRBJ2-2|-|TRBV9
CASSLRDRGTGELFF
TGTGCCAGCAGCTTGAGGGACAGGGGGACCGGGGAGCTGTTTTTT
>-|TRBJ2-1|-|TRBV7-2
CASSFGRGRLDEQFF
TGTGCCAGCAGCTTCGGGAGAGGTCGATTGGATGAGCAGTTCTTC
>-|TRBJ2-7|few|TRBV6-6
CASSPSGVNEQYF
TGTGCCAGCAGTCCATCGGGGGTCAACGAGCAGTACTTC
>-|TRBJ1-2|-|TRBV6-1
CASSGGGASRDYGYTF
TGTGCCAGCAGTGGTGGAGGTGCTTCGAGGGACTATGGCTACACCTTC
>-|TRBJ1-2|-|TRBV7-3
CASSPTGFNYGYTF
TGTGCCAGCAGCCCGACAGGTTTCAACTATGGCTACACCTTC
>TRBD1|TRBJ2-7|once|TRBV7-9
CASSNLGQGVSSYEQYF
TGTGCCAGCAGCAACCTAGGACAGGGGGTATCCTCCTACGAGCAGTACTTC
>TRBD2|TRBJ2-3|-|TRBV6-1
CASRLPGGPGDTQYF
TGTGCCAGCAGGCTTCCGGGGGGGCCTGGAGATACGCAGTATTTT
>TRBD2|TRBJ2-1|-|TRBV5-4
CASSLDGRGGSYNEQFF
TGTGCCAGCAGCTTGGACGGTCGGGGGGGGTCTTACAATGAGCAGTTCTTC